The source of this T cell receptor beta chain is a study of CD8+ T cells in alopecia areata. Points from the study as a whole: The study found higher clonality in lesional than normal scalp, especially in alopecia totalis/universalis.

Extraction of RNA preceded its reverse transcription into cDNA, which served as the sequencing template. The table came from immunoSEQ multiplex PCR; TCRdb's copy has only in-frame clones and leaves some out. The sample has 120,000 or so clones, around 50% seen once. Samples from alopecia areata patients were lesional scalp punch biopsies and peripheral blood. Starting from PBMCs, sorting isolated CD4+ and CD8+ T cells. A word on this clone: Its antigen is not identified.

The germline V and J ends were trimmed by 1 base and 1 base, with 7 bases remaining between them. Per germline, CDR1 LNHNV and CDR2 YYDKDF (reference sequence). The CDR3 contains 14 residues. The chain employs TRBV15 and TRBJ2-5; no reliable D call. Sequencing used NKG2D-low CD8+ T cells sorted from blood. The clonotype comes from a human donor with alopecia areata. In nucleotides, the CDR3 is TGTGCCACCAGCAGAGTTCCGAGCCAAGAGACCCAGTACTTC. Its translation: CATSRVPSQETQYF.